These T cell receptor beta chains were read from a single sample in a study of shared clonotypes between healthy human individuals. The table came from immunoSEQ multiplex PCR; TCRdb's copy has only in-frame clones and leaves some out. The sample has more than 2 million clones, 85% to 95% seen once. The sequenced sample was naive CD4+ T cells sorted from blood. The receptors shown here come from a man between 18 and 35 years old in good health. The CDR3 runs from the conserved cysteine through the conserved F or W. The D gene is left open where the match is weak. Clone size is not always given. Where it is, it says once, few, many or a class for expanded clones.

>TRBV18|TRBJ2-7|.|.
TGTGCCAGCTCACCAGGAGGGGGCGAGTACGAGCAGTACTTC
CASSPGGGEYEQYF
>TRBV6-4|TRBJ1-5|.|TRBD1
TGTGCCAGCAGTGACCGGGACAGGGTCCTATCGACGGATCAGCCCCAGCATTTT
CASSDRDRVLSTDQPQHF
>TRBV10-2|TRBJ1-1|once|.
TGCGCCAGCAGTGTCCAGGGGAGAGGGACTGAAGCTTTCTTT
CASSVQGRGTEAFF
>TRBV28|TRBJ1-1|.|.
TGTGCCAGCAGGAGGCAAAGTACTGAAGCTTTCTTT
CASRRQSTEAFF
>TRBV15|TRBJ1-5|few|.
TGTGCCACCAGCAGGCAGAATCAGCCCCAGCATTTT
CATSRQNQPQHF
>TRBV30|TRBJ2-6|.|.
TGTGGGGGTACAGGGGCCAACGTCCTGACTTTC
CGGTGANVLTF
>TRBV19|TRBJ1-2|.|.
TGTGCCAGTAGCACCCTCGAGGGAGGGGCCAACGGCTACACCTTC
CASSTLEGGANGYTF
>TRBV18|TRBJ1-5|.|.
TGTGCCAGCTCACCGACGACAGGAAATCAGCCCCAGCATTTT
CASSPTTGNQPQHF
>TRBV29-1|TRBJ1-3|.|.
TGCAGCGTTAGGTTGGGTTCAGCTGGAAACACCATATATTTT
CSVRLGSAGNTIYF
>TRBV13|TRBJ1-6|.|.
TGTGCCAGCAGCGCGACAAGGGTAAATTCACCCCTCCACTTT
CASSATRVNSPLHF
>TRBV19|TRBJ2-5|.|.
TGTGCCAGTAGTATAGCCGCGGGCCAAGAGACCCAGTACTTC
CASSIAAGQETQYF
>TRBV30|TRBJ2-3|.|.
TGTGCCTGGAGTATCCGTCGCCCAGGCACAGATACGCAGTATTTT
CAWSIRRPGTDTQYF
>TRBV14|TRBJ2-5|.|.
TGTGCCAGCAGCCAAGGGGAGTGGGCTTGGGAGACCCAGTACTTC
CASSQGEWAWETQYF
>TRBV28|TRBJ2-1|once|TRBD1
TGTGCCAGCAGTTTGGGACAGTCCAAAGTGCAGTTCTTC
CASSLGQSKVQFF
>TRBV6-5|TRBJ2-3|.|.
TGTGCCAGCAGTTACACCCTCACTACAGATACGCAGTATTTT
CASSYTLTTDTQYF
>TRBV28|TRBJ2-7|.|.
TGTGCCAGCAGTTTAAACCCCCGCGAGCAGTACTTC
CASSLNPREQYF
>TRBV27|TRBJ2-4|.|.
TGTGCCAGCAGTCCCGGCAGTTTAGCCAAAAACATTCAGTACTTC
CASSPGSLAKNIQYF
>TRBV10-1|TRBJ2-3|.|TRBD2
TGCGCCAGCAGTGAACGCGGGAGGAGCACAGATACGCAGTATTTT
CASSERGRSTDTQYF
>TRBV7-8|TRBJ1-6|.|.
TGTGCCAGCAGCTTAGCCAGCCCCAATTCACCCCTCCACTTT
CASSLASPNSPLHF
>TRBV5-1|TRBJ2-3|.|TRBD2
TGCGCCAGCAGCCCGCGGACTAGCCTAAGCACAGATACGCAGTATTTT
CASSPRTSLSTDTQYF
>TRBV11-2|TRBJ2-7|.|TRBD2
TGTGCCAGCAGCCTCGGTAGCGGGCCCTCCTACGAGCAGTACTTC
CASSLGSGPSYEQYF
>TRBV30|TRBJ2-1|.|TRBD2
TGTGCCTACTCGAAGGTAGCGGGGTACAATGAGCAGTTCTTC
CAYSKVAGYNEQFF
>TRBV19|TRBJ2-2|once|TRBD1
TGTGCCAGTAGTACCCTACCCGGACAGGGGAACACCGGGGAGCTGTTTTTT
CASSTLPGQGNTGELFF
>TRBV4-3|TRBJ2-1|.|.
TGCGCCAGCAGCCAGACCCGGTGGGGTGAGCAGTTCTTC
CASSQTRWGEQFF
>TRBV5-6|TRBJ1-2|.|.
TGTGCCAGCAGCTTGCGAGATGGCTACACCTTC
CASSLRDGYTF
>TRBV10-3|TRBJ1-4|.|.
TGTGCCATCAGCCAGGGTAAAAAACTGTTTTTT
CAISQGKKLFF
>TRBV7-2|TRBJ1-2|.|TRBD1
TGTGCCAGCAGCCAGAGGACAGGGGGCCTTGGCTACACCTTC
CASSQRTGGLGYTF
>TRBV19|TRBJ2-3|.|.
TGTGCCAGTAGAGAGTCTAGCACAGATACGCAGTATTTT
CASRESSTDTQYF
>TRBV7-9|TRBJ2-1|once|TRBD1
TGTGCCAGCAGCTTAGTCGGGACAGGGGTCTACAATGAGCAGTTCTTC
CASSLVGTGVYNEQFF
>TRBV6-5|TRBJ1-4|.|.
TGTGCCAGCAGTTACTCGGAGGGGCTAGGTGAAAAACTGTTTTTT
CASSYSEGLGEKLFF
>TRBV19|TRBJ2-5|.|TRBD1
TGTGCCAGTAGTCTTGGGACAGGGGTAGAGACCCAGTACTTC
CASSLGTGVETQYF
>TRBV2|TRBJ2-3|.|TRBD2
TGTGCCAGCAGTGTAGCTAGCGGGGGGGCCCCCACAGATACGCAGTATTTT
CASSVASGGAPTDTQYF
>TRBV18|TRBJ1-1|.|.
TGTGCCAGCTCACCTGGCTTGGGGAACACTGAAGCTTTCTTT
CASSPGLGNTEAFF
>TRBV27|TRBJ1-4|.|TRBD1
TGTGCCAGCAGTTTATTGGGACAGGGGAACGAAAAACTGTTTTTT
CASSLLGQGNEKLFF
>TRBV6-1|TRBJ1-1|.|.
TGTGCCATCGGCCGGGGGCACTCGAACACTGAAGCTTTCTTT
CAIGRGHSNTEAFF
>TRBV11-2|TRBJ2-3|.|TRBD2
TGTGCCAGCAGTCCGACTAGCGGGGTAGGGGATACGCAGTATTTT
CASSPTSGVGDTQYF
>TRBV19|TRBJ1-1|.|.
TGTGCCAGTAGTATGAGGGGACGGAACACTGAAGCTTTCTTT
CASSMRGRNTEAFF
>TRBV5-6|TRBJ2-5|.|.
TGTGCCAGCAGCTTGGCTGGGGGGGAGACCCAGTACTTC
CASSLAGGETQYF
>TRBV10-3|TRBJ2-5|.|.
TGTGCCACCTCGTCAGGGGTCGAGGAGACCCAGTACTTC
CATSSGVEETQYF
>TRBV10-3|TRBJ1-5|.|.
TGTGCCATCAGTGAGGCGGACCTGGGGTCCCAGCATTTT
CAISEADLGSQHF
>TRBV27|TRBJ2-2|.|.
TGTGCCGGCAAATCACGGCGGGGGGAGCTGTTTTTT
CAGKSRRGELFF
>TRBV10-3|TRBJ2-1|.|TRBD2
TGTGCCATCAGTGCCCTTACTAGCGGGAGAAACAATGAGCAGTTCTTC
CAISALTSGRNNEQFF
>TRBV10-3|TRBJ1-1|.|.
TGTGCCATCAGTGAGTCTCAGGCGGCCACTGAAGCTTTCTTT
CAISESQAATEAFF
>TRBV6-6|TRBJ2-6|.|.
TGTGCCAGCAGTTACATGGGGCTGGGGGCCAACGTCCTGACTTTC
CASSYMGLGANVLTF
>TRBV19|TRBJ1-2|.|.
TGTGCCAGTAGTTCCGGCAGGCCCTATGGCTACACCTTC
CASSSGRPYGYTF
>TRBV10-2|TRBJ2-3|.|.
TGCGCCAGCAGCGCGCGGAAAACAGGGATGCCAGATACGCAGTATTTT
CASSARKTGMPDTQYF
>TRBV6-5|TRBJ2-7|.|.
TGTGCCAGCAGTTACTCTGCAGGTGCCTACGAGCAGTACTTC
CASSYSAGAYEQYF
>TRBV5-1|TRBJ2-2|.|TRBD2
TGCGCCAGCAGCTTGCTGGGGACTAGCGACGGGGAGCTGTTTTTT
CASSLLGTSDGELFF
>TRBV7-8|TRBJ1-4|.|TRBD1
TGTGCCAGCAGCGCTCAACAGGGGGCGGCTGAAAAACTGTTTTTT
CASSAQQGAAEKLFF
>TRBV2|TRBJ1-4|.|.
TGTGCCAGCAGTGAATGGGGCGGTTGGGAAAAACTGTTTTTT
CASSEWGGWEKLFF
>TRBV11-2|TRBJ2-1|.|TRBD2
TGTGCCAGCAGGGATCGGCTAGCGGGGTCCAATGAGCAGTTCTTC
CASRDRLAGSNEQFF
>TRBV11-2|TRBJ1-6|.|.
TGTGCCAGCACCCACCTTTGGGGAGGGGGTAATTCACCCCTCCACTTT
CASTHLWGGGNSPLHF
>TRBV7-9|TRBJ1-5|.|.
TGTGCCAGCAGCTTAGGGGTGGGGGGTCCCCAGCGGTATCAGCCCCAGCATTTT
CASSLGVGGPQRYQPQHF
>TRBV6-6|TRBJ1-1|.|.
TGTGCCAGCAGTATAAGGGACCTGACAAAGGGAGCTTTCTTT
CASSIRDLTKGAFF
>TRBV9|TRBJ1-1|.|.
TGTGCCAGCAGCGTAATGGGGGGCACTGAAGCTTTCTTT
CASSVMGGTEAFF
>TRBV6-6|TRBJ2-1|.|TRBD1
TGTGCCAGCAGTCAACTTGACAGGGGTATTCAGTTCTTC
CASSQLDRGIQFF
>TRBV28|TRBJ2-1|.|TRBD2
TGTGCCAGCAGTTTGGACGGGGGGGCCTCGGATGAGCAGTTCTTC
CASSLDGGASDEQFF
>TRBV9|TRBJ2-3|.|.
TGTGCCAGCAGCGTAGAAGCATTTGGTAGGGGTTGGGTTACAGATACGCAGTATTTT
CASSVEAFGRGWVTDTQYF
>TRBV6-5|TRBJ1-3|.|.
TGTGCCAGCAAGCGGGAGGGGATTCGAAACACCATATATTTT
CASKREGIRNTIYF